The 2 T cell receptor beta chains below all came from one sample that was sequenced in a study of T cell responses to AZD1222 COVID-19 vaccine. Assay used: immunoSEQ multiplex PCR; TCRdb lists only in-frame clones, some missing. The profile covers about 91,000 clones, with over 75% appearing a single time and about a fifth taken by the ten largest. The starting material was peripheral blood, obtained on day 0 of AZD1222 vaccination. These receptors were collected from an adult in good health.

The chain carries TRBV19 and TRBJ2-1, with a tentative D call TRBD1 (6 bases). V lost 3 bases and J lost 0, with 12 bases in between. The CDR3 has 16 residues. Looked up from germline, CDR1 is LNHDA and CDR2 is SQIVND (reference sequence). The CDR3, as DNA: TGTGCCAGTAGTATGCAGGGGCGAAGCTCCTACAATGAGCAGTTCTTC. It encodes CASSMQGRSSYNEQFF.

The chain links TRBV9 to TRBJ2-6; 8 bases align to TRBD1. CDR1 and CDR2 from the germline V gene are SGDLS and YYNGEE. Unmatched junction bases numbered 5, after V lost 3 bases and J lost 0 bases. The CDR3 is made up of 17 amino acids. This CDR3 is CASSADRAPSGANVLTF. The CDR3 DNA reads TGTGCCAGCAGCGCGGACAGGGCTCCCTCTGGGGCCAACGTCCTGACTTTC.